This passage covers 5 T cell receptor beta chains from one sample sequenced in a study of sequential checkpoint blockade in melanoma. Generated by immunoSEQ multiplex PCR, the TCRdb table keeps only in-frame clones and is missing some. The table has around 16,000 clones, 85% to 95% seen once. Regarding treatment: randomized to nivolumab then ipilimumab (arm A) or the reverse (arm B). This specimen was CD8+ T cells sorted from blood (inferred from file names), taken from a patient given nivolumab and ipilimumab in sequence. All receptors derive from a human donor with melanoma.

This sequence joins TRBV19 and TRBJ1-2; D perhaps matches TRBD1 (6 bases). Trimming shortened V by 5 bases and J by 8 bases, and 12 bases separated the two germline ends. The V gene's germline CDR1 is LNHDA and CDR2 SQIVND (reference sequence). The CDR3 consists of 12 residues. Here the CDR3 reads CASSAGAGGYTF. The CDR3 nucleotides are TGTGCCAGTAGTGCAGGGGCGGGCGGCTACACCTTC.

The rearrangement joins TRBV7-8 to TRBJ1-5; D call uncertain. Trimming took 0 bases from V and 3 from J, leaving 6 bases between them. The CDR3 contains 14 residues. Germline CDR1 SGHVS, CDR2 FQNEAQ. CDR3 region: CASSLARYNQPQHF. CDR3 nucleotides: TGTGCCAGCAGCTTAGCGCGGTACAATCAGCCCCAGCATTTT.

This CDR3 is CASSRGQGYEQYV. CDR3 nucleotide sequence: TGTGCCAGCTCCCGTGGACAGGGCTACGAGCAGTACGTC. The V call is TRBV2, the J call TRBJ2-7, with 8 positions matching TRBD1. V shed 8 bases and J 3 bases; nucleotides not matched to a gene: 6. Germline loops: CDR1 SNHLY, CDR2 FYNNEI. The CDR3 consists of 13 residues.

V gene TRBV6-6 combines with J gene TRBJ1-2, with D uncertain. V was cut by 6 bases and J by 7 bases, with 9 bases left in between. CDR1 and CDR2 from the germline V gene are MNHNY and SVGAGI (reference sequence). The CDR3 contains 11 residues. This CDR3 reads CASSPVGGYTF. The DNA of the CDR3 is TGTGCCAGCAGCCCGGTTGGTGGCTACACCTTC.

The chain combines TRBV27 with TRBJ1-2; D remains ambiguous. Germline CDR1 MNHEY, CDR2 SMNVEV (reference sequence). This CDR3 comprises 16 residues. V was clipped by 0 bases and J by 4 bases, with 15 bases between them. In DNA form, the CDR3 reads TGTGCCAGCAGTTTATCCTCCTACAGATTCCCCTATGGCTACACCTTC. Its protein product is CASSLSSYRFPYGYTF.